A single count supports the clone carrying this T cell receptor beta chain. The data belong to a study of OX40 agonist ivuxolimab in advanced cancers. Study context: Ivuxolimab doses were 0.01, 0.1, 0.3, 1.5, 3 or 10 mg/kg every 2 weeks.

Data came from immunoSEQ multiplex PCR; TCRdb stores just in-frame clones and leaves some out. The sample shows 70,000 to 95,000 clones, roughly 85% of them seen only once. V lost 0 bases, J lost 2 bases, and 7 bases lay in between. CDR3 length equals 14 residues. Germline V lookup: CDR1 SGDLS, CDR2 YYNGEE. This TCR was recovered from an adult with an advanced solid tumor such as melanoma, head and neck, liver or kidney cancer. V and J are TRBV9 and TRBJ2-3; the D is unclear. Material: CD4+ or CD8+ T cells sorted from blood, obtained in a trial of the OX40 agonist ivuxolimab. The CDR3 sequence is CASSVEIHTDTQYF. CDR3 DNA sequence: TGTGCCAGCAGCGTAGAGATCCACACAGATACGCAGTATTTT.